The present TCR beta chain was sequenced within a study of blood T cell repertoires in COVID-19. Study at large: Italy, Spain and the United States were the sources of the convalescent and acute COVID-19 samples. PBMCs, B-cell-depleted T cells, or T cells were the source of the cDNA or gDNA that made up the material.

Authors' methods: For nucleated cells, counts were estimated from reference gene primer amplification. TCRdb's table, derived via immunoSEQ multiplex PCR, lists solely in-frame clones and lacks some. Clone size and V and J calls were adopted from that table, with D and trimming inferred from the DNA. The sample shows more than 70,000 clones, about 88% of them seen only once. V was shortened by 0 bases and J by 7 bases, with 13 bases between the two germline ends. From germline, CDR1 is LGHNA and CDR2 YNFKEQ. CDR3 length equals 15 residues. This clonotype was sampled from a man aged 45-65 years with acute or convalescent COVID-19. The rearrangement uses TRBV4-2 and TRBJ2-1; perhaps TRBD1 as D (5 bases). The source material was peripheral blood. The chain's CDR3 is CASSQDPAGRNEQFF. CDR3 nucleotide sequence: TGTGCCAGCAGCCAAGACCCGGCAGGGCGGAATGAGCAGTTCTTC.